The rows below give T cell receptor beta chains drawn from one sample of a study of blood T cell repertoires in COVID-19. The assay was immunoSEQ multiplex PCR, and TCRdb's table has in-frame clones only and misses some. Counted here are about 180,000 clones, approximately 86% occurring once; the ten biggest clones make up over 7%. Sequenced input: peripheral blood. Receptors were obtained from a man aged 50 to 60 with active or convalescent COVID-19. The CDR3 runs from the conserved cysteine through the conserved F or W. Fields, in order: CDR3 length, V gene, clone size, D gene, J gene, CDR3 DNA, CDR3 protein. A D gene is named only where the DNA matches it firmly. The size field is filled for only some rows; it gives once, few, many or a size class.

length: 15
V: TRBV6-5
size: few
D: .
J: TRBJ1-6
DNA: TGTGCCATCCAACCACCGCGGGGACGGAATTCACCCCTCCACTTT
CDR3: CAIQPPRGRNSPLHF

length: 13
V: TRBV2
size: .
D: .
J: TRBJ1-1
DNA: TGTGCCACCTCGACATTAACGAACACTGAAGCTTTCTTT
CDR3: CATSTLTNTEAFF

length: 15
V: TRBV10-3
size: few
D: .
J: TRBJ1-2
DNA: TGTGCCAGCTTTATGGGGCAACAGGGCTGGTATGGCTACACCTTC
CDR3: CASFMGQQGWYGYTF

length: 15
V: TRBV7-2
size: once
D: .
J: TRBJ2-6
DNA: TGTGCCAGCAGCAACAGGGTATCTGGGGCCAACGTCCTGACTTTC
CDR3: CASSNRVSGANVLTF

length: 16
V: TRBV9
size: many
D: .
J: TRBJ2-2
DNA: TGTGCCAGCACCCAGACTTTTGCGGCTCGGACCGGGGAGCTGTTTTTT
CDR3: CASTQTFAARTGELFF

length: 14
V: TRBV7-2
size: .
D: .
J: TRBJ1-2
DNA: TGTGCCAGCAGCTTAGACGGAGCTAACTATGGCTACACCTTC
CDR3: CASSLDGANYGYTF

length: 15
V: TRBV2
size: .
D: .
J: TRBJ2-1
DNA: TGTGCCAGCAGTGAAGTGCGGGGGACATACAATGAGCAGTTCTTC
CDR3: CASSEVRGTYNEQFF

length: 15
V: TRBV6-5
size: .
D: .
J: TRBJ1-4
DNA: TGTGCCAGCAGACTCAATCCAACAACTAATGAAAAACTGTTTTTT
CDR3: CASRLNPTTNEKLFF

length: 14
V: TRBV11-2
size: .
D: TRBD2
J: TRBJ2-1
DNA: TGTGCCAGCAGCACACAGCGGGAGGGCCGTGAGCAGTTCTTC
CDR3: CASSTQREGREQFF

length: 18
V: TRBV14
size: .
D: .
J: TRBJ2-2
DNA: TGTGCCAGCAGCCAAGGACGGTACGGGGGAGGAGGAACCGGGGAGCTGTTTTTT
CDR3: CASSQGRYGGGGTGELFF

length: 12
V: TRBV30
size: .
D: .
J: TRBJ1-1
DNA: TGTGCCTGGAGTCCTGGCCCGGGGGAAGCTTTCTTT
CDR3: CAWSPGPGEAFF

length: 13
V: TRBV11-2
size: .
D: .
J: TRBJ2-3
DNA: TGTGCCAGCAGTTCACAGGGTGCAGATACGCAGTATTTT
CDR3: CASSSQGADTQYF

length: 16
V: TRBV18
size: .
D: .
J: TRBJ2-1
DNA: TGTGCCAGCTCATCACTAGGGGGGGGTACCTACAATGAGCAGTTCTTC
CDR3: CASSSLGGGTYNEQFF

length: 13
V: TRBV4-3
size: .
D: .
J: TRBJ1-5
DNA: TGCGCCAGCAGCCCGTTATACAATCAGCCCCAGCATTTT
CDR3: CASSPLYNQPQHF

length: 15
V: TRBV6-2/TRBV6-3
size: few
D: .
J: TRBJ1-5
DNA: TGTGCCAGCAGTTATGAAGGCGGTGGCAATCAGCCCCAGCATTTT
CDR3: CASSYEGGGNQPQHF

length: 15
V: TRBV5-1
size: .
D: TRBD1
J: TRBJ2-7
DNA: TGCGCCAGCAGCTACGAAGCAGGGGGAACCTACGAGCAGTACTTC
CDR3: CASSYEAGGTYEQYF

length: 15
V: TRBV27
size: .
D: TRBD1
J: TRBJ2-7
DNA: TGTGCCAGCACTCGTCAGACGGGGACAGGGTACGAGCAGTACTTC
CDR3: CASTRQTGTGYEQYF

length: 19
V: TRBV19
size: .
D: TRBD1
J: TRBJ2-6
DNA: TGTGCCAGTAGTATAGAGCTAGGACAGGGGGCGACTGGGGCCAACGTCCTGACTTTC
CDR3: CASSIELGQGATGANVLTF

length: 14
V: TRBV30
size: once
D: TRBD1
J: TRBJ1-4
DNA: TGTGCCTGGAGTCTGGCAGGGGGCGATGAAAAACTGTTTTTT
CDR3: CAWSLAGGDEKLFF

length: 15
V: TRBV9
size: .
D: TRBD1
J: TRBJ1-6
DNA: TGTGCCAGCAGCGTAGTGGGGACAGGGGATCCACCCCTCCACTTT
CDR3: CASSVVGTGDPPLHF

length: 16
V: TRBV19
size: .
D: TRBD2
J: TRBJ2-1
DNA: TGTGCCAGTAGTACTAGTGGGAGGGCCGTTTACAATGAGCAGTTCTTC
CDR3: CASSTSGRAVYNEQFF

length: 15
V: TRBV18
size: once
D: TRBD1
J: TRBJ1-5
DNA: TGTGCCAGCTCACCACAGGGACAGGGGAATCAGCCCCAGCATTTT
CDR3: CASSPQGQGNQPQHF